This T cell receptor (beta chain) was sequenced in a study of vaccination and CD4 T cells after COVID-19. Study-wide findings and caveats: The study found median SARS-CoV-2-reactive clonotypes rising from approximately 21 to 40, not significantly.

Trimming pared 10 bases from V and 2 bases from J, leaving 9 bases between. Germline CDR1 reads ENHRY; CDR2 reads SYGVKD. The CDR3 covers 12 residues. TCRdb recomputed calls from the PCR reads with MiXCR, one row per CDR3 protein. The sample yields tens of thousands of distinct CDR3 sequences, roughly 51% seen once. This clonotype was counted a few times. No antigen is known for it. The J gene is TRBJ2-4, the V gene TRBV10-3; perhaps D is TRBD1 or TRBD2 (5 bases each). Sequencing used CD4+ T cells from blood, obtained before SARS-CoV-2 vaccination. The source is a human donor who had recovered from COVID-19. CDR3 amino acids: CASWGTKNIQYF. Written as DNA, the CDR3 is TGTGCCAGTTGGGGGACCAAAAACATTCAGTACTTC.